Below are 29 T cell receptor beta chains sequenced from a single sample in a study of cytomegalovirus exposure and HLA in healthy donors listed by TCRdb under 2017. The library was produced with the immunoSEQ multiplex PCR assay. A mixture of 60 forward primers for TCR Vbeta segments and 13 reverse primers for TCR Jbeta segments was used in the multiplex PCR. Drawn from immuneACCESS, this table holds only the in-frame rearrangements with V and J called that TCRdb kept. Clones are partly lost; checked studies trace under half to an unresolved V gene and leave the rest unexplained. The table for this sample lists 180,000 or so clones; 82% of them were counted only once. The top ten clonotypes cover under 7.5% of the sample. The material sequenced was PBMCs. These receptors were collected from a woman between 50 and 59 years old in good health and CMV-seropositive.

The CDR3 here is CAISEAGTGGIGYTF. The CDR3 coding sequence is TGTGCCATCAGTGAGGCCGGGACAGGGGGCATTGGCTACACCTTC. V gene TRBV10-3 combines with J gene TRBJ1-2; 12 bases align to TRBD1. Trimming removed 2 bases from V and 7 bases from J; junction bases left unmatched: 5. Per germline, CDR1 ENHRY and CDR2 SYGVKD. This CDR3 is built from 15 residues.

The chain recombines TRBV5-1 with TRBJ2-1; 11 positions agree with TRBD2. CDR1 is SGHRS, CDR2 YFSETQ, per germline. J lost 7 bases, V lost 0 bases, and 6 bases had no gene match. This CDR3 spans 16 amino acids. CDR3: CASSLETSGNSNEQFF. CDR3 bases: TGCGCCAGCAGCTTGGAGACTAGCGGGAATTCTAATGAGCAGTTCTTC.

V usage is TRBV5-1 and J usage is TRBJ1-6, with D possibly matching TRBD1 (5 bases). CDR3 size: 14 residues. CDR1 SGHRS and CDR2 YFSETQ come from the germline V gene. The V and J ends lost 1 base and 6 bases respectively, with 8 bases between them. CDR3 coding DNA: TGCGCCAGCAGCTTGACAGGACCTAATTCACCCCTCCACTTT. Translating it yields CASSLTGPNSPLHF.

The V and J genes are TRBV28 and TRBJ2-3; 8 nucleotides align to TRBD2. The CDR3 sequence is 16 residues long. V lost 6 bases and J lost 9; bases outside the gene matches: 17. Germline V gene data show CDR1 as MDHEN and CDR2 as SYDVKM. This CDR3 is CASSPRWRGRGATQYF. In nucleotides, the CDR3 is TGTGCCAGCAGCCCCAGGTGGCGGGGGCGGGGGGCGACGCAGTATTTT. Full variable domain (rest looked up from reference TRBV28 and TRBJ2-3): DVKVTQSSRYLVKRTGEKVFLECVQDMDHENMFWYRQDPGLGLRLIYFSYDVKMKEKGDIPEGYSVSREKKERFSLILESASTNQTSMYLCASSPRWRGRGATQYFGPGTRLTVL.

About this clone itself: The junction and the germline gene differ at one end; a read error may be behind it. V and J are TRBV19 and TRBJ2-4, with 9 nucleotides matching TRBD2. The CDR3 is 16 residues long. Per the germline V gene, CDR1 is LNHDA and CDR2 is SQIVND (reference sequence). CDR3 bases: TGTGCCAGTAGTACGATCGGGGGACTAGCCAAAAACAGTCAGTACTTC. It specifies CASSTIGGLAKNSQYF.

V usage is TRBV5-4 and J usage is TRBJ2-1; 11 bases fit TRBD2. With 5 bases clipped from V and 2 bases from J, the junction kept 6 bases outside the gene matches. The CDR3 has 16 residues. Germline V gene data show CDR1 as SGHNT and CDR2 as YYREEE (reference sequence). The CDR3 region is CASRPLAGGPYNEQFF. As DNA, the CDR3 is TGTGCCAGCAGGCCCTTAGCGGGAGGGCCCTACAATGAGCAGTTCTTC.

The gene calls are TRBV5-1 and TRBJ2-1; D is perhaps TRBD1 (5 bases). The CDR3 loop spans 16 amino acids. Trimming stripped 2 bases from V and 0 bases from J, with 12 bases between. Germline-derived CDR1 and CDR2 are SGHRS and YFSETQ. The CDR3: CASSFQQASSYNEQFF. The CDR3 nucleotides are TGCGCCAGCAGCTTCCAACAGGCATCCTCCTACAATGAGCAGTTCTTC.

The J gene is TRBJ2-5, the V gene TRBV28; TRBD2 is a possible D gene (5 bases). The CDR3 contains 13 residues. With 3 bases removed from V and 5 bases from J, the gap between germline ends came to 10 bases. Per germline, CDR1 MDHEN and CDR2 SYDVKM. The CDR3 nucleotides are TGTGCCAGCAGTTTCCCCGGGATGGAGACCCAGTACTTC. Residues: CASSFPGMETQYF.

This chain connects TRBV5-1 to TRBJ2-3, with D possibly being TRBD2 (6 bases). The germline gives CDR1 SGHRS, CDR2 YFSETQ. V lost 7 bases to trimming and J lost 6 bases, with 21 bases between them. This CDR3 has 15 amino acids. The CDR3 region has the DNA TGCGCCAGCGGCCGGTTGGGAGGAGGGCACGATACGCAGTATTTT. Amino acids: CASGRLGGGHDTQYF.

The V call is TRBV6-6, the J call TRBJ1-1, with D possibly TRBD1 on 5 matching bases. The CDR3 runs 14 residues. The V gene lost 8 bases and the J gene lost 1 base, with 14 bases spanning the gap. In germline, CDR1 is MNHNY, CDR2 SVGAGI (reference sequence). CDR3: CASGPGFKNTEAFF. The DNA of the CDR3 is TGTGCCAGCGGGCCAGGGTTTAAGAACACTGAAGCTTTCTTT.

The chain links TRBV28 to TRBJ2-5, with 7 bases matching TRBD2. Per germline, CDR1 MDHEN and CDR2 SYDVKM. V was pared by 3 bases and J by 5 bases, with 3 bases of the junction left unmatched. The CDR3 has 13 residues. The CDR3 nucleotides read TGTGCCAGCAGTTTTGGGGGGGTTGAGACCCAGTACTTC. Its translation: CASSFGGVETQYF. The entire variable domain, with the rest obtained from reference TRBV28 and TRBJ2-5, is as follows: DVKVTQSSRYLVKRTGEKVFLECVQDMDHENMFWYRQDPGLGLRLIYFSYDVKMKEKGDIPEGYSVSREKKERFSLILESASTNQTSMYLCASSFGGVETQYFGPGTRLLVL.

The chain carries TRBV11-3 and TRBJ1-1, with D hard to call. From germline, CDR1 is SGHNT and CDR2 YENEEA. The CDR3 consists of 13 residues. V lost 6 bases to trimming and J lost 6 bases, with 14 bases between them. The CDR3 here is CASSPAGRSEAFF. In DNA, the CDR3 is TGTGCCAGCAGTCCTGCTGGGAGGTCTGAAGCTTTCTTT.

The genes are TRBV9 and TRBJ1-6; 7 nucleotides match TRBD1. Per the germline V gene, CDR1 is SGDLS and CDR2 is YYNGEE. The CDR3 consists of 16 residues. V dropped 5 bases and J dropped 5; count of bases not matched to a gene: 10. As DNA, the CDR3 is TGTGCCAGCAGTCGTCACACCGGGACAGATAATTCACCCCTCCACTTT. This encodes CASSRHTGTDNSPLHF.

V is TRBV6-5 and J is TRBJ2-7, with 7 bases identical to TRBD1. Looked up from germline, CDR1 is MNHEY and CDR2 is SVGAGI. J gave up 6 bases and V 6 bases, and 11 bases lay outside the gene matches. The CDR3 extends over 14 amino acids. CDR3 sequence (DNA): TGTGCCAGCAGCCCGGACAGGATAAACGGCGAGCAGTACTTC. This gives the protein CASSPDRINGEQYF.

The chain joins TRBV7-9 to TRBJ2-7; D is possibly TRBD1 (6 bases). CDR1 is SEHNR, CDR2 FQNEAQ, per germline (reference sequence). This CDR3 is 14 amino acids long. Trimming shortened V by 2 bases and J by 1 base, and 9 bases separated the two germline ends. In DNA, the CDR3 is TGTGCCAGCAGCTTAACGACAGGATCCTACGAGCAGTACTTC. Residues: CASSLTTGSYEQYF.

V gene TRBV30 combines with J gene TRBJ2-7; TRBD1 is a possible D gene (7 bases). Trimming pared 5 bases from V and 1 base from J, leaving 12 bases between. The CDR3 extends over 13 amino acids. Germline assignment: CDR1 GTSNPN and CDR2 SVGIG (reference sequence). The CDR3, as DNA: TGTGCCTGGGAGACAGGGAGGTCCTACGAGCAGTACTTC. Encoded protein: CAWETGRSYEQYF. Full variable domain (outside the CDR3, taken from reference TRBV30 and TRBJ2-7): SQTIHQWPATLVQPVGSPLSLECTVEGTSNPNLYWYRQAAGRGLQLLFYSVGIGQISSEVPQNLSASRPQDRQFILSSKKLLLSDSGFYLCAWETGRSYEQYFGPGTRLTVT.

The V gene is TRBV7-6, the J gene TRBJ2-1; weak D call: TRBD2 (5 bases). Trimming cost V 0 bases and J 2 bases, with 8 bases left between them. The CDR3 has 15 residues. The germline V gene encodes CDR1 SGHVS and CDR2 FNYEAQ. The CDR3 coding sequence is TGTGCCAGCAGCTTAGCCACCGGGACCTACAATGAGCAGTTCTTC. It specifies CASSLATGTYNEQFF.

The rearrangement joins TRBV11-2 to TRBJ2-1; D is possibly TRBD2 (5 bases). The CDR3 covers 12 residues. CDR1 is SGHAT and CDR2 is FQNNGV in the germline V gene. Trimming removed 2 bases at V and 9 bases at J, with 8 bases between. CDR3 in amino acids: CASSLSRAEQFF. The CDR3 DNA reads as TGTGCCAGCAGCTTATCGAGGGCTGAGCAGTTCTTC.

This chain joins TRBV4-1 and TRBJ2-7; D remains unclear. Germline V CDR1 and CDR2: MGHRA, YSYEKL. The CDR3 has 13 residues. The ends were cut back, 4 bases at V and 1 base at J, with 8 bases in the middle. The CDR3 nucleotides are TGCGCCAGCAGCCGACTCAGATCCTACGAGCAGTACTTC. Its translation: CASSRLRSYEQYF.

The chain recombines TRBV10-3 with TRBJ2-5; 8 bases align to TRBD2. The J segment lost 3 bases and the V segment lost 5 bases, leaving 8 bases of the junction unmatched. There are 15 residues in the CDR3. The germline CDR1 and CDR2 sequences are ENHRY and SYGVKD. The CDR3 DNA reads TGTGCCATCAGTCGGGAGGGAGCTGCCAAAGAGACCCAGTACTTC. Translating it yields CAISREGAAKETQYF.

V and J are TRBV7-6 and TRBJ1-3, with D possibly TRBD1 on 6 matching bases. This CDR3 has 19 residues. V dropped 4 bases and J dropped 0 bases, with 22 bases sitting between them. CDR1 is SGHVS, CDR2 FNYEAQ, per germline. In DNA form, the CDR3 reads TGTGCCAGCAGCTCGGAGAGACAGTTTACAGGGAGCTCTGGAAACACCATATATTTT. Encoded protein: CASSSERQFTGSSGNTIYF. The variable domain in full, with the rest retrieved from reference TRBV7-6 and TRBJ1-3, is GAGVSQSPRYKVTKRGQDVALRCDPISGHVSLYWYRQALGQGPEFLTYFNYEAQQDKSGLPNDRFSAERPEGSISTLTIQRTEQRDSAMYRCASSSERQFTGSSGNTIYFGEGSWLTVV.

This clone was recorded only once. This rearrangement joins TRBV18 to TRBJ2-7; 7 bases agree with TRBD1. The germline V gene encodes CDR1 KGHSH and CDR2 LQKENI. The CDR3 totals 17 residues. V shed 1 base and J 2 bases; nucleotides not matched to a gene: 11. In DNA, the CDR3 is TGTGCCAGCTCACCACTTACCGGGACAGAGGACCCCTACGAGCAGTACTTC. Encoded protein: CASSPLTGTEDPYEQYF.

This clone has only a few counts. This rearrangement joins TRBV6-5 to TRBJ2-1, with TRBD1 matching over 8 bases. The ends lost 0 bases at V and 6 bases at J; junction bases unmatched: 1. CDR1 is MNHEY, CDR2 SVGAGI, per germline. CDR3 length: 14 amino acids. CDR3 in amino acids: CASSYSTGANEQFF. CDR3 nucleotide sequence: TGTGCCAGCAGTTACTCGACAGGGGCCAATGAGCAGTTCTTC.

This clone showed up just a few times. The chain joins TRBV29-1 to TRBJ2-5, with D unclear. Germline V gives CDR1 SQVTM, CDR2 ANQGSEA. This CDR3 comprises 13 residues. Trimming cost V 4 bases and J 0 bases, with 9 bases left between them. The CDR3: CSVVSSYQETQYF. In nucleotides, the CDR3 is TGCAGCGTTGTTTCGAGTTACCAAGAGACCCAGTACTTC.

The V and J genes are TRBV2 and TRBJ1-4; no definite D call. This CDR3 contains 15 residues. V was pared by 6 bases and J by 8 bases, with 19 bases between. The germline V gene has CDR1 SNHLY and CDR2 FYNNEI. The DNA of the CDR3 is TGTGCCAGCAGGGTCGACGGTTCGAGGAAAGAAAAACTGTTTTTT. This codes for CASRVDGSRKEKLFF.

This sequence joins TRBV5-4 and TRBJ2-3; 7 bases fit TRBD2. The germline V gene encodes CDR1 SGHNT and CDR2 YYREEE (reference sequence). The CDR3 length is 14 residues. With 0 bases clipped from V and 4 bases from J, the junction kept 2 bases outside the gene matches. CDR3 DNA sequence: TGTGCCAGCAGCTTGGTTCTAGCGGCAGATACGCAGTATTTT. Protein: CASSLVLAADTQYF.

This chain uses TRBV27 with TRBJ2-7; D possibly corresponds to TRBD2 (5 bases). Looked up from germline, CDR1 is MNHEY and CDR2 is SMNVEV (reference sequence). Trimming stripped 2 bases from V and 5 bases from J, with 13 bases between. This CDR3 has 14 amino acids. The CDR3 bases are TGTGCCAGCAGTTTACCCGGGGATCAGGACGAGCAGTACTTC. Translating gives CASSLPGDQDEQYF.

The genes are TRBV6-6 and TRBJ2-1; TRBD2 is a possible D gene (6 bases). With 6 bases removed from V and 8 bases from J, the gap between germline ends came to 11 bases. The CDR3 has 12 amino acids. Germline V gene lookup returns CDR1 MNHNY and CDR2 SVGAGI (reference sequence). CDR3 region: CASSATSDEQFF. The CDR3 region has the DNA TGTGCCAGCAGCGCGACTAGTGATGAGCAGTTCTTC.

The chain is built from TRBV6-5 and TRBJ1-2, with D tentatively TRBD1 (6 bases). Between the trimmed V and J ends, which lost 7 bases and 6 bases, there was a span of 12 bases. The V gene's germline CDR1 is MNHEY and CDR2 SVGAGI. This CDR3 contains 12 residues. As DNA, the CDR3 is TGTGCCAGCACGGACAGACAGCATGGCTACACCTTC. It translates to CASTDRQHGYTF.